This T cell receptor beta chain is drawn from a study of T cells in Graves' hyperthyroidism and ophthalmopathy. The PBMCs had their origin in 8.5 to 10 ml of fresh peripheral blood. The CDR3 runs to 12 residues. With 6 bases removed from V and 0 bases from J, the gap between germline ends came to 5 bases. Germline V gene data show CDR1 as LGHDT and CDR2 as YNNKEL (reference sequence). This clonotype was picked up many times. There were TCR beta CDR3 regions amplified from RNA transcripts. The HTBI set primed first-round TCR CDR3 RT-PCR. TCRdb itself ran the multiplex PCR reads through MiXCR, one entry per CDR3 protein. The sample shows about 640,000 distinct CDR3 sequences, less than 25% of them seen only once.

This TCR was sampled from a man in his thirties or forties with Graves' ophthalmopathy. Sequenced material: blood. The V and J genes are TRBV3-1 and TRBJ1-1; D ambiguous. The CDR3 bases are TGTGCCAGCAGTCCCCTGAACACTGAAGCTTTCTTT. It encodes CASSPLNTEAFF. Full variable domain (rest looked up from reference TRBV3-1 and TRBJ1-1): DTAVSQTPKYLVTQMGNDKSIKCEQNLGHDTMYWYKQDSKKFLKIMFSYNNKELIINETVPNRFSPKSPDKAHLNLHINSLELGDSAVYFCASSPLNTEAFFGQGTRLTVV.